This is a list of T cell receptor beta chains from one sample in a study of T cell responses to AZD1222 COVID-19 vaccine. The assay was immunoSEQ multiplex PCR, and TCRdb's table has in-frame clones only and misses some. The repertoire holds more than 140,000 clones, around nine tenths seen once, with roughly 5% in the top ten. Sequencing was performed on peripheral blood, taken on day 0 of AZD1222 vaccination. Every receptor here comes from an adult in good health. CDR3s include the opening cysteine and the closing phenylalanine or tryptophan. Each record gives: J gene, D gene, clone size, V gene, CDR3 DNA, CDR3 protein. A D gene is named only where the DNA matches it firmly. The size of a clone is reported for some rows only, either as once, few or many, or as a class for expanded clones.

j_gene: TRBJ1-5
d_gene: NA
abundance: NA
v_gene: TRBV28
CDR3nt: TGTGCCAGCAGTCCCAAGCCGAGGAATCAGCCCCAGCATTTT
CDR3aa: CASSPKPRNQPQHF

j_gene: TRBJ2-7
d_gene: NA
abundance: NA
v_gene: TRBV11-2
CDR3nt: TGTGCCAGCAGCTTAGAGGGTCTTCAGGGAATCCGAAATAACTACGAGCAGTACTTC
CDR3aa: CASSLEGLQGIRNNYEQYF

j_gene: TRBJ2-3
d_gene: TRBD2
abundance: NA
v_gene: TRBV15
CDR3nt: TGTGCCACCAGCCCTACTCCCACGGCTAGCGGGAATCCAGATACGCAGTATTTT
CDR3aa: CATSPTPTASGNPDTQYF

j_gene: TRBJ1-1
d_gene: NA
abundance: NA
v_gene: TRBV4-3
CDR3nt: TGCGCCAGCAGCTGGGAGAGTTCGAACACTGAAGCTTTCTTT
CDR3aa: CASSWESSNTEAFF

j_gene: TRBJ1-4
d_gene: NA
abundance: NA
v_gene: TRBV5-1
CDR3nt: TGCGCCAGCAGCTTGGGGACAGCAACTAATGAAAAACTGTTTTTT
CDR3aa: CASSLGTATNEKLFF

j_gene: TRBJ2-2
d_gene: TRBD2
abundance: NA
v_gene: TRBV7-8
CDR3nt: TGTGCCAGCAGCCCCCGGACTAGCGGGAGTACCGGGGAGCTGTTTTTT
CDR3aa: CASSPRTSGSTGELFF

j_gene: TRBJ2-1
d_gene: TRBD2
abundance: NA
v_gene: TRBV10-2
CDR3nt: TGCGCCAGCGCATCTAGCGGGAGCTCCTACAATGAGCAGTTCTTC
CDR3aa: CASASSGSSYNEQFF

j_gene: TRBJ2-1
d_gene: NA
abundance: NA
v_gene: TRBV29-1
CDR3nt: TGCAGCGCCGGGGTGGGTAGCAATGAGCAGTTCTTC
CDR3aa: CSAGVGSNEQFF

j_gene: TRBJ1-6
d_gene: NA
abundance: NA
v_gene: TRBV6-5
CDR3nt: TGTGCCAGCAGTTCGACAGGACGAAGAAATTCACCCCTCCACTTT
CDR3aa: CASSSTGRRNSPLHF

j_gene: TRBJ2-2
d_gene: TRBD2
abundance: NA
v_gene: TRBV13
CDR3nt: TGTGCCAGCAGCTTAGTTCCTAGCGGGAGTATGAACACCGGGGAGCTGTTTTTT
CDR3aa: CASSLVPSGSMNTGELFF

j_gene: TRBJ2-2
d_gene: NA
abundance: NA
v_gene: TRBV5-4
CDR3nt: TGTGCCAGCAGCTTTGACCCCGCCGGGGAGCTGTTTTTT
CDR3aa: CASSFDPAGELFF

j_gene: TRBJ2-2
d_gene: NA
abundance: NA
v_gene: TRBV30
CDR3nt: TGTGCCTGGAGTGTATCCAGGAACACCGGGGAGCTGTTTTTT
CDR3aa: CAWSVSRNTGELFF

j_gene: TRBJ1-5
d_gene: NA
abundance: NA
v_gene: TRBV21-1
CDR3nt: TGTGCCAGCAGCAAGCCCGGGGAACATCAGCCCCAGCATTTT
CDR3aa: CASSKPGEHQPQHF

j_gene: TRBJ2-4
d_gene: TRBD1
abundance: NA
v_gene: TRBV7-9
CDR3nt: TGTGCCAGCAGCCTACCGGACAGGTCTCAGTACTTC
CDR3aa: CASSLPDRSQYF

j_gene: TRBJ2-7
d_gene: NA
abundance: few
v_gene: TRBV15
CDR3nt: TGTGCCACCAGCAGACGGGGGGCTAGCGCTTCCTACGAGCAGTACTTC
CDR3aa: CATSRRGASASYEQYF

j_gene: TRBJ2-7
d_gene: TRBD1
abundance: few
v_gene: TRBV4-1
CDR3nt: TGCGCCAGCAGCCAACCACAGGGGGGTGTAGGCGAGCAGTACTTC
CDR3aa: CASSQPQGGVGEQYF

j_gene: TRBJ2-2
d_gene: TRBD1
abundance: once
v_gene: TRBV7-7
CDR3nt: TGTGCTAGCAGGACAGGGAACACCGGGGAGCTGTTTTTT
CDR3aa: CASRTGNTGELFF

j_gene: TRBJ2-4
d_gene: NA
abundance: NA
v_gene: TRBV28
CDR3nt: TGTGCCAGCAGTCATGCAGGGAGTCTGGCCAAAAACATTCAGTACTTC
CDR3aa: CASSHAGSLAKNIQYF

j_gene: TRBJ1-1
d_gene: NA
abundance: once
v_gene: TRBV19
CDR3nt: TGTGCCAGTAGTCTCCAGGGTTCAAACACTGAAGCTTTCTTT
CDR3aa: CASSLQGSNTEAFF

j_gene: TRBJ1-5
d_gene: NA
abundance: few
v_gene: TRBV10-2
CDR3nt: TGCGCCAGCAGTGCATGGGGGGGTAATCAGCCCCAGCATTTT
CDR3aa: CASSAWGGNQPQHF

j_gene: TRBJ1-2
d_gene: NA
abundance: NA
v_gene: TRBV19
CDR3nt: TGTGCCAGTACCCCACCAGGGACAATTTATGGCTACACCTTC
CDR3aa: CASTPPGTIYGYTF

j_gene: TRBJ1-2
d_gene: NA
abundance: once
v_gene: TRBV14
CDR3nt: TGTGCCAGCAGCCAAAAGGCAGGGGACTATGGCTACACCTTC
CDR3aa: CASSQKAGDYGYTF

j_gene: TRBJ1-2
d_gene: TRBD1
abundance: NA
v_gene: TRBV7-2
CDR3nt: TGTGCCAGCAGAGGGGGACAGCTAAACTATGGCTACACCTTC
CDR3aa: CASRGGQLNYGYTF

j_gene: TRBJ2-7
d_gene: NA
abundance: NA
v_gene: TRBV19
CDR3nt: TGTGCCAGTAGTATCGCAGGACCCCTCTACGAGCAGTACTTC
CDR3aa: CASSIAGPLYEQYF

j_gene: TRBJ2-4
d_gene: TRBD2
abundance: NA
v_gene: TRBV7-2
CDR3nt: TGTGCCAGCAGCTTAGGGGGAGGCGGGAGAGACAAAAACATTCAGTACTTC
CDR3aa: CASSLGGGGRDKNIQYF

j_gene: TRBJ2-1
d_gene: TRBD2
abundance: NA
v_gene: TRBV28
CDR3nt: TGTGCCAGCACTTACGGGGCTAGCGGGAGGGGTGAGCAGTTCTTC
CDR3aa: CASTYGASGRGEQFF

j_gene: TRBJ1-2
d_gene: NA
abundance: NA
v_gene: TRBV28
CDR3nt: TGTGCCAGCAGTTTAGGCGGACGGCATTACTATGGCTACACCTTC
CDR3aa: CASSLGGRHYYGYTF

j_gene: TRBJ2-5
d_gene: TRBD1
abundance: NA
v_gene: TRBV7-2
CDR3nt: TGTGCCAGCAGCGAGACAGGGTTACAAGAGACCCAGTACTTC
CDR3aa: CASSETGLQETQYF

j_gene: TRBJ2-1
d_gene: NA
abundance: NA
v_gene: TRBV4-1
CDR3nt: TGCGCCAGCAGCCACCCCGAGATCAGCTCCTACAATGAGCAGTTCTTC
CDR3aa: CASSHPEISSYNEQFF

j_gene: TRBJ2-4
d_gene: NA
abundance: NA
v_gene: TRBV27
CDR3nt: TGTGCCAGCAGTTTCGAGGGACTCCTAGCCAAAAACATTCAGTACTTC
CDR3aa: CASSFEGLLAKNIQYF

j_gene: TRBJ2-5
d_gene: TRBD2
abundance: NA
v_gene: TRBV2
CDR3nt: TGTGCCAGCAGTGACCCGGGACTAGCGGCCAGAGAGACCCAGTACTTC
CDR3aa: CASSDPGLAARETQYF

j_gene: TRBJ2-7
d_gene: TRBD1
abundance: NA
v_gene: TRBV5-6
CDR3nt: TGTGCCAGCAGCTGGGGGACAGGGGCCTACGAGCAGTACTTC
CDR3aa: CASSWGTGAYEQYF

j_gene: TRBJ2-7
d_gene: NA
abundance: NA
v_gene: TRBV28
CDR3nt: TGTGCCAGCAGTTTATCGGCAGGGGGGTCCTACGAGCAGTACTTC
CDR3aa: CASSLSAGGSYEQYF

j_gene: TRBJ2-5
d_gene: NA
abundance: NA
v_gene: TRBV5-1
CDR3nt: TGCGCCAGCAGCTTGGTAGGGGAGACCCAGTACTTC
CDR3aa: CASSLVGETQYF

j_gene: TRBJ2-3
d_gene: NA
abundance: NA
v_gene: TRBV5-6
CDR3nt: TGTGCCAGCAGCCGATCTTGGGCGGACGGGCGGGGAGATACGCAGTATTTT
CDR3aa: CASSRSWADGRGDTQYF

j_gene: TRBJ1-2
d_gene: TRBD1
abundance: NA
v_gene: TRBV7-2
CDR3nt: TGTGCCAGCAGCCCAGAAGTTCGAGGGGGCGGCTACACCTTC
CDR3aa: CASSPEVRGGGYTF

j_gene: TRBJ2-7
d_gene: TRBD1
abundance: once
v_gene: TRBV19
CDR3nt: TGTGCCAGCCACGGACAGGAGAGCTCCTACGAGCAGTACTTC
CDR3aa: CASHGQESSYEQYF

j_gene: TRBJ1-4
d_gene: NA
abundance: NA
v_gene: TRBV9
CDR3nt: TGTGCCAGCAGCGAGGACACCTCTAATGAAAAACTGTTTTTT
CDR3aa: CASSEDTSNEKLFF

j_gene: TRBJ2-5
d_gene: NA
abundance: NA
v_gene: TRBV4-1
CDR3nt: TGCGCCAGCAGCAAAGAGCGGCAGGGTAGGGGGACCCAGTACTTC
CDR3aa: CASSKERQGRGTQYF

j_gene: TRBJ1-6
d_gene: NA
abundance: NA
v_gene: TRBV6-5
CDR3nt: TGTGCCAGCACCCAGGACAGCCAGAATAATTCACCCCTCCACTTT
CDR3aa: CASTQDSQNNSPLHF

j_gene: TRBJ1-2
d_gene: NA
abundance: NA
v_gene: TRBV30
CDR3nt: TGTGCCTGGAGTGTGAGGGATTTCTATGGCTACACCTTC
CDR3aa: CAWSVRDFYGYTF

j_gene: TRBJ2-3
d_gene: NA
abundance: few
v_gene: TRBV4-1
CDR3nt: TGCGCCAGCAGCCAACCTTTTTCCCGGGACACAGATACGCAGTATTTT
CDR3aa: CASSQPFSRDTDTQYF

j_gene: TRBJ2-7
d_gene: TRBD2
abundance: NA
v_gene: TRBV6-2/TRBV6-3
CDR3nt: TGTGCCAGCAGCTCGGGACTAGCGGGAGAAGGCGAGCAGTACTTC
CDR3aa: CASSSGLAGEGEQYF

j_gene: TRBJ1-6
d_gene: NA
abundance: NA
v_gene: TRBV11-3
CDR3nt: TGTGCCAGCAGCTTAGATCAGTTAAATCCCCCGATCGATTCACCCCTCCACTTT
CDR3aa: CASSLDQLNPPIDSPLHF

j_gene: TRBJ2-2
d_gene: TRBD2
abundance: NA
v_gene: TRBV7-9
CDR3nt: TGTGCCAGCACCTACCCTAGCGGGAGGCCGAAGAACACCGGGGAGCTGTTTTTT
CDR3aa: CASTYPSGRPKNTGELFF

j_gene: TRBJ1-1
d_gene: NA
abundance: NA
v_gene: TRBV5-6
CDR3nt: TGTGCCAGCAGCTTGTATGTCGGGACTGAAGCTTTCTTT
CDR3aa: CASSLYVGTEAFF

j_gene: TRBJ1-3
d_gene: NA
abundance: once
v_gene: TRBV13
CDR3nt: TGTGCCAGCAGGAGGGGAGGAAACACCATATATTTT
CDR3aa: CASRRGGNTIYF

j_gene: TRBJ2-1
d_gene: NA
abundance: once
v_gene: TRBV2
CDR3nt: TGTGCCAGCAGCCCAGGGTCTGCCTACAATGAGCAGTTCTTC
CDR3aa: CASSPGSAYNEQFF

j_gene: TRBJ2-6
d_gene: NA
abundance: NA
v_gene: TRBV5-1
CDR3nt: TGCGCCAGCAGCCCATTACACTCTGGGGCCAACGTCCTGACTTTC
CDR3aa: CASSPLHSGANVLTF

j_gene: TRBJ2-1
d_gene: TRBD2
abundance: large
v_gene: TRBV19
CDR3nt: TGTGCCAGTAGTATAGTAGCGGGTCCTCACAATGAGCAGTTCTTC
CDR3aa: CASSIVAGPHNEQFF

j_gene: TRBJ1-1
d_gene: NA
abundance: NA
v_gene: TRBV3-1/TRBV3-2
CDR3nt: TGTGCCAGCAGCTCAAACCATCGGAGTACTGAAGCTTTCTTT
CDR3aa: CASSSNHRSTEAFF

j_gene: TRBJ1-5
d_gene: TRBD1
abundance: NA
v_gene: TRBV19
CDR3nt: TGTGCCAGTAGTCCCCAGGGACAGGGGGCCGGTCAGCCCCAGCATTTT
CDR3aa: CASSPQGQGAGQPQHF

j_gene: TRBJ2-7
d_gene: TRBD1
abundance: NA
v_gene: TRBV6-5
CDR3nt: TGTGCCACCGGAGGAAGGACAGGCTCCTACGAGCAGTACTTC
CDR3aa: CATGGRTGSYEQYF

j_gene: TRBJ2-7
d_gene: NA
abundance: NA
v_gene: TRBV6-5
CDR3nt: TGTGCCAGCAGTTACTCGGGGGTGTTGTCCTACGAGCAGTACTTC
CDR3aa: CASSYSGVLSYEQYF

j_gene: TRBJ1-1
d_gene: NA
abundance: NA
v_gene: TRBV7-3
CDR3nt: TGTGCCAGCAGCTTCAGATCCAACACTGAAGCTTTCTTT
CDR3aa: CASSFRSNTEAFF

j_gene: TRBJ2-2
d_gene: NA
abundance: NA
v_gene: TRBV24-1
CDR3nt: TGTGCCACCAGTGATTTACCGGGGAGGACCGGGGAGCTGTTTTTT
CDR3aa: CATSDLPGRTGELFF